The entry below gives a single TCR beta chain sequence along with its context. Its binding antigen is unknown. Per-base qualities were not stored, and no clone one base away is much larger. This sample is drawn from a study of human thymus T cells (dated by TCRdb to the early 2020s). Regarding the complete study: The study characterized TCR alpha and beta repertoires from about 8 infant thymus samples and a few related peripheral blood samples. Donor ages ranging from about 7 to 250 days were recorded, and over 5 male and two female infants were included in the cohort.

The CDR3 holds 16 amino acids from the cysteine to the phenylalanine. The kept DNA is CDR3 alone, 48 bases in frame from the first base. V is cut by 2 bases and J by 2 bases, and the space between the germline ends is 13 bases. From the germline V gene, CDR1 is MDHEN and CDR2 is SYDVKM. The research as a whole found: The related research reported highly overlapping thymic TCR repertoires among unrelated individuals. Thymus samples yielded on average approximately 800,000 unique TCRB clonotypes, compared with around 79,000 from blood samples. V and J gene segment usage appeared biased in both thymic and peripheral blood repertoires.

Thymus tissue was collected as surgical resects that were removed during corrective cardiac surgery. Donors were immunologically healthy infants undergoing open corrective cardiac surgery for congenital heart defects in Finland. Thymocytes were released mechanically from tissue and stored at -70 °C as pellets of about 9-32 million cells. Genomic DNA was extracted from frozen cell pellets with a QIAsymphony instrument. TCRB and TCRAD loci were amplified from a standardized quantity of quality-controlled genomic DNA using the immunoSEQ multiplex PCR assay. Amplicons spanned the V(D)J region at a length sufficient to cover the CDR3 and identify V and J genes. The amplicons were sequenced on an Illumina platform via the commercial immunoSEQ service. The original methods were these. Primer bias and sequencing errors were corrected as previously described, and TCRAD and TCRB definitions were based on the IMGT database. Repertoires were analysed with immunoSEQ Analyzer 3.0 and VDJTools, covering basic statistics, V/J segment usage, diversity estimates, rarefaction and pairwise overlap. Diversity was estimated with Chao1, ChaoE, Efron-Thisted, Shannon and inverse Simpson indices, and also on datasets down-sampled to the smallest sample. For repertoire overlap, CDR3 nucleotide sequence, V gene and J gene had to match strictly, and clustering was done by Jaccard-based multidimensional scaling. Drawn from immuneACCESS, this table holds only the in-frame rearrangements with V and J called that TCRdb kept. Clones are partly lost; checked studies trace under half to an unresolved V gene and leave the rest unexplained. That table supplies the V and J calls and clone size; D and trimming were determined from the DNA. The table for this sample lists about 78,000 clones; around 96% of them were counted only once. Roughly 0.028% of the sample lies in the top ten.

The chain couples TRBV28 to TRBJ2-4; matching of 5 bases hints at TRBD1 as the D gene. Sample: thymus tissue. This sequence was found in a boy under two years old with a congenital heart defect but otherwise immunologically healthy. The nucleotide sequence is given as TGTGCCAGCAGTTTAGAGGTACAGGATTCCAAAAACATTCAGTACTTC. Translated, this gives CASSLEVQDSKNIQYF.